These T cell receptor beta chains were read from a single sample in a study of cytomegalovirus exposure and HLA in healthy donors. Profiled with immunoSEQ multiplex PCR; TCRdb holds only in-frame clones, not every one. Counted here are about 59,000 clones, roughly 83% occurring once; the ten biggest clones make up about 1.6%. Sequenced material: PBMCs. Receptors were obtained from a human donor in good health. Both conserved end residues are part of each CDR3. D genes are given only for firm matches. Rows give clone size only sometimes, using once, few, many, or a class for an expanded clone.

j_call: TRBJ2-7; clone_size: -; cdr3_length: 14; d_call: TRBD1; v_call: TRBV16; cdr3_nt: TGTGCCAGCAGCCAATTTGGACAGGCAAACGAGCAGTACTTC; cdr3_aa: CASSQFGQANEQYF
j_call: TRBJ2-3; clone_size: -; cdr3_length: 15; d_call: TRBD1; v_call: TRBV7-6; cdr3_nt: TGTGCCAGCAGCGTGGGGACAGCTAGCACAGATACGCAGTATTTT; cdr3_aa: CASSVGTASTDTQYF
j_call: TRBJ1-1; clone_size: -; cdr3_length: 12; d_call: TRBD1; v_call: TRBV6-5; cdr3_nt: TGTGCCAGCAGTTCCTGGACAGGGCCGACTTTCTTT; cdr3_aa: CASSSWTGPTFF
j_call: TRBJ2-1; clone_size: few; cdr3_length: 11; d_call: -; v_call: TRBV5-1; cdr3_nt: TGCGCCAGCAGCTTGGACTATGAGCAGTTCTTC; cdr3_aa: CASSLDYEQFF
j_call: TRBJ2-2; clone_size: -; cdr3_length: 15; d_call: TRBD1; v_call: TRBV27; cdr3_nt: TGTGCCAGCAGTTTAACGACAGGGGGCACCGGGGAGCTGTTTTTT; cdr3_aa: CASSLTTGGTGELFF
j_call: TRBJ2-1; clone_size: -; cdr3_length: 13; d_call: -; v_call: TRBV15; cdr3_nt: TGTGCCACCAGCAGAGGGGGGCCCGGTGAGCAGTTCTTC; cdr3_aa: CATSRGGPGEQFF
j_call: TRBJ2-7; clone_size: once; cdr3_length: 12; d_call: -; v_call: TRBV7-2; cdr3_nt: TGTGCCAGCAGCTTAGATTGGCACGAGCAGTACTTC; cdr3_aa: CASSLDWHEQYF
j_call: TRBJ2-3; clone_size: -; cdr3_length: 17; d_call: TRBD1; v_call: TRBV12-5; cdr3_nt: TGTGCTAGTGCCCCATGGGGGGGGACAGGGAATGTAGATACGCAGTATTTT; cdr3_aa: CASAPWGGTGNVDTQYF
j_call: TRBJ2-1; clone_size: -; cdr3_length: 15; d_call: TRBD2; v_call: TRBV5-4; cdr3_nt: TGTGCCAGCAGCTTAGCGGGAAGCGGGGTTAATGAGCAGTTCTTC; cdr3_aa: CASSLAGSGVNEQFF
j_call: TRBJ2-1; clone_size: -; cdr3_length: 16; d_call: TRBD2; v_call: TRBV5-1; cdr3_nt: TGCGCCAGCAGCTCTAGCGGGAGTCTTTCCTACAATGAGCAGTTCTTC; cdr3_aa: CASSSSGSLSYNEQFF
j_call: TRBJ2-1; clone_size: -; cdr3_length: 16; d_call: -; v_call: TRBV4-1; cdr3_nt: TGCGCCAGCAGCCCTCTCCTAGCGTTAACCTACAATGAGCAGTTCTTC; cdr3_aa: CASSPLLALTYNEQFF
j_call: TRBJ2-3; clone_size: -; cdr3_length: 15; d_call: TRBD1; v_call: TRBV5-6; cdr3_nt: TGTGCCAGCAGCTGGGGGACAGGGGAGGGAGATACGCAGTATTTT; cdr3_aa: CASSWGTGEGDTQYF
j_call: TRBJ2-3; clone_size: -; cdr3_length: 15; d_call: TRBD1; v_call: TRBV7-2; cdr3_nt: TGCGCCAGCAGCACCACAGGGGGCGGCACAGATACGCAGTATTTT; cdr3_aa: CASSTTGGGTDTQYF
j_call: TRBJ2-5; clone_size: -; cdr3_length: 14; d_call: TRBD2; v_call: TRBV25-1; cdr3_nt: TGTGCCAGCAGTGCAGCGGGGAGTTCGGGGACCCAGTACTTC; cdr3_aa: CASSAAGSSGTQYF
j_call: TRBJ2-3; clone_size: -; cdr3_length: 18; d_call: TRBD2; v_call: TRBV7-9; cdr3_nt: TGTGCCAGCAGCTCTGGGGGGGGCGGGGGGCTCCCCACAGATACGCAGTATTTT; cdr3_aa: CASSSGGGGGLPTDTQYF
j_call: TRBJ2-5; clone_size: -; cdr3_length: 14; d_call: TRBD2; v_call: TRBV4-2; cdr3_nt: TGTGCCAGCAGCCGGACTAGCAAACAAGAGACCCAGTACTTC; cdr3_aa: CASSRTSKQETQYF
j_call: TRBJ1-2; clone_size: -; cdr3_length: 16; d_call: TRBD1; v_call: TRBV28; cdr3_nt: TGTGCCAGCGCTTCAGGGGGCGTTATTATCACGGGAGGCTACACCTTC; cdr3_aa: CASASGGVIITGGYTF
j_call: TRBJ2-1; clone_size: -; cdr3_length: 15; d_call: -; v_call: TRBV10-1; cdr3_nt: TGCGCCAGCAGTGGGGGGCGGGAGACCTACAATGAGCAGTTCTTC; cdr3_aa: CASSGGRETYNEQFF
j_call: TRBJ1-1; clone_size: -; cdr3_length: 15; d_call: -; v_call: TRBV7-3; cdr3_nt: TGTGCCAGCAGCTTAAACCCCCTTGGACGGGAGGAAGCTTTCTTT; cdr3_aa: CASSLNPLGREEAFF
j_call: TRBJ2-1; clone_size: -; cdr3_length: 15; d_call: TRBD1; v_call: TRBV6-1; cdr3_nt: TGTGCCAGCAGTGGGGACAGGGGGATCTACAATGAGCAGTTCTTC; cdr3_aa: CASSGDRGIYNEQFF
j_call: TRBJ2-5; clone_size: -; cdr3_length: 13; d_call: TRBD2; v_call: TRBV2; cdr3_nt: TGTGCCAGCAGTGGGACTAGGGTAGAGACCCAGTACTTC; cdr3_aa: CASSGTRVETQYF
j_call: TRBJ1-2; clone_size: -; cdr3_length: 15; d_call: -; v_call: TRBV4-3; cdr3_nt: TGCGCCAGCAGCCAGACACCGGCCCCTTCTGTCGGCTACACCTTC; cdr3_aa: CASSQTPAPSVGYTF
j_call: TRBJ2-7; clone_size: -; cdr3_length: 13; d_call: -; v_call: TRBV7-2; cdr3_nt: TGTGCCAGCAGCCCCGACAGGAGATACGAGCAGTACTTC; cdr3_aa: CASSPDRRYEQYF
j_call: TRBJ1-2; clone_size: -; cdr3_length: 15; d_call: -; v_call: TRBV25-1; cdr3_nt: TGTGCCAGCTACTCTGGGGCTGCCAGGGCCTATGGCTACACCTTC; cdr3_aa: CASYSGAARAYGYTF
j_call: TRBJ1-2; clone_size: -; cdr3_length: 15; d_call: -; v_call: TRBV10-3; cdr3_nt: TGTGCCATCAGTGAGTCCCAGGGGAGCTCCTATGGCTACACCTTC; cdr3_aa: CAISESQGSSYGYTF
j_call: TRBJ1-5; clone_size: -; cdr3_length: 18; d_call: -; v_call: TRBV23-1; cdr3_nt: TGCGCCAGCAGTCTCCCGACAGGTCATAAACATAGCAATCAGCCCCAGCATTTT; cdr3_aa: CASSLPTGHKHSNQPQHF
j_call: TRBJ1-1; clone_size: -; cdr3_length: 13; d_call: -; v_call: TRBV5-1; cdr3_nt: TGCGCCAGCAGCAAAACACAGGGCACTGAAGCTTTCTTT; cdr3_aa: CASSKTQGTEAFF
j_call: TRBJ2-7; clone_size: -; cdr3_length: 14; d_call: TRBD1; v_call: TRBV11-2; cdr3_nt: TGTGCCAGCAGAAAAGCCGGACAGGGGAGAGAGCAGTACTTC; cdr3_aa: CASRKAGQGREQYF
j_call: TRBJ2-7; clone_size: -; cdr3_length: 13; d_call: -; v_call: TRBV10-1; cdr3_nt: TGCGCCAGCAGTGAGGCCTGGTCCTACGAGCAGTACTTC; cdr3_aa: CASSEAWSYEQYF
j_call: TRBJ1-1; clone_size: -; cdr3_length: 17; d_call: TRBD1; v_call: TRBV30; cdr3_nt: TGTGCCTGGAGTGTACTCGGACAGGGGGGACGGTTTATGGAAGCTTTCTTT; cdr3_aa: CAWSVLGQGGRFMEAFF
j_call: TRBJ1-2; clone_size: -; cdr3_length: 14; d_call: TRBD1; v_call: TRBV6-1; cdr3_nt: TGTGCCAGCAGTGTCGAACAGGGGTTCTATGGCTACACCTTC; cdr3_aa: CASSVEQGFYGYTF
j_call: TRBJ2-5; clone_size: -; cdr3_length: 15; d_call: TRBD1; v_call: TRBV7-9; cdr3_nt: TGTTCCAGCAGCTACCGACAGGGGTACCAAGAGACCCAGTACTTC; cdr3_aa: CSSSYRQGYQETQYF
j_call: TRBJ1-1; clone_size: -; cdr3_length: 14; d_call: TRBD1; v_call: TRBV6-6; cdr3_nt: TGTGCCAGCATTTTAACAGGGGGCAAGGCTGAAGCTTTCTTT; cdr3_aa: CASILTGGKAEAFF
j_call: TRBJ2-7; clone_size: -; cdr3_length: 15; d_call: TRBD1; v_call: TRBV6-4; cdr3_nt: TGTGCCAGCAGTACCCCCGGGACAGTGTCCTACGAGCAGTACTTC; cdr3_aa: CASSTPGTVSYEQYF
j_call: TRBJ2-1; clone_size: -; cdr3_length: 13; d_call: -; v_call: TRBV7-3; cdr3_nt: TGTGCCAGCAGCCTCGGGAAACTCAATGAGCAGTTCTTC; cdr3_aa: CASSLGKLNEQFF
j_call: TRBJ2-2; clone_size: -; cdr3_length: 16; d_call: -; v_call: TRBV9; cdr3_nt: TGTGCCAGCAGCGCCGCGGGCGGGGATGTCGCCGGGGAGCTGTTTTTT; cdr3_aa: CASSAAGGDVAGELFF
j_call: TRBJ2-5; clone_size: -; cdr3_length: 15; d_call: TRBD1; v_call: TRBV28; cdr3_nt: TGTGCCAGCAGTTTTACAGGGGGCCAGCAAGAGACCCAGTACTTC; cdr3_aa: CASSFTGGQQETQYF
j_call: TRBJ1-2; clone_size: -; cdr3_length: 14; d_call: TRBD1; v_call: TRBV29-1; cdr3_nt: TGCAGCGTCGAGGACAGGGGCCTACCGTATGGCTACACCTTC; cdr3_aa: CSVEDRGLPYGYTF
j_call: TRBJ2-1; clone_size: -; cdr3_length: 14; d_call: TRBD1; v_call: TRBV2; cdr3_nt: TGTGCCAGCCTCAGGGGGACATTTAGGAATGAGCAGTTCTTC; cdr3_aa: CASLRGTFRNEQFF
j_call: TRBJ1-2; clone_size: -; cdr3_length: 14; d_call: -; v_call: TRBV4-2; cdr3_nt: TGTGCCAGCAAGTATGGGGGGACTCTCTATGGCTACACCTTC; cdr3_aa: CASKYGGTLYGYTF
j_call: TRBJ2-2; clone_size: once; cdr3_length: 17; d_call: TRBD2; v_call: TRBV7-3; cdr3_nt: TGTGCCAGCAGCTCAAGGACGGGGGGGCCTCACACCGGGGAGCTGTTTTTT; cdr3_aa: CASSSRTGGPHTGELFF
j_call: TRBJ1-5; clone_size: -; cdr3_length: 15; d_call: TRBD1; v_call: TRBV7-6; cdr3_nt: TGTGCCAGCAGCTTAGCGACAGGGTTAAATCAGCCCCAGCATTTT; cdr3_aa: CASSLATGLNQPQHF
j_call: TRBJ2-1; clone_size: -; cdr3_length: 15; d_call: TRBD2; v_call: TRBV9; cdr3_nt: TGTGCCAGCAGCGTTGGGAGGGGTAACTACAATGAGCAGTTCTTC; cdr3_aa: CASSVGRGNYNEQFF
j_call: TRBJ2-7; clone_size: once; cdr3_length: 14; d_call: -; v_call: TRBV2; cdr3_nt: TGTGCCAGCAAGGAACAAAACAGGGCCTACGAGCAGTACTTC; cdr3_aa: CASKEQNRAYEQYF
j_call: TRBJ2-2; clone_size: -; cdr3_length: 17; d_call: TRBD2; v_call: TRBV7-7; cdr3_nt: TGTGCTAGCAGCTTAACGGCGGGAGGGGGTAACACCGGGGAGCTGTTTTTT; cdr3_aa: CASSLTAGGGNTGELFF
j_call: TRBJ2-2; clone_size: -; cdr3_length: 15; d_call: TRBD1; v_call: TRBV28; cdr3_nt: TGTGCCAGCAGTGGGACAGACCTAAACACCGGGGAGCTGTTTTTT; cdr3_aa: CASSGTDLNTGELFF
j_call: TRBJ1-2; clone_size: -; cdr3_length: 15; d_call: -; v_call: TRBV28; cdr3_nt: TGTGCCAGCAGGGCCGATAACAGGGTTCTTTGGGGCTACACCTTC; cdr3_aa: CASRADNRVLWGYTF
j_call: TRBJ1-2; clone_size: -; cdr3_length: 15; d_call: TRBD1; v_call: TRBV7-2; cdr3_nt: TGTGCCAGCAGCTTGTCGGGACAGGGGGCATATGGCTACACCTTC; cdr3_aa: CASSLSGQGAYGYTF
j_call: TRBJ2-1; clone_size: few; cdr3_length: 17; d_call: TRBD2; v_call: TRBV7-8; cdr3_nt: TGTGCCAGCAGCTTAGTTTATTTCGGGCTAGCGGGAGGCGAGCAGTTCTTC; cdr3_aa: CASSLVYFGLAGGEQFF
j_call: TRBJ2-7; clone_size: -; cdr3_length: 18; d_call: TRBD2; v_call: TRBV6-8; cdr3_nt: TGTGCCAGCAGTTACCGGCTAGCGGGGGGGTTTTATTCCTACGAGCAGTACTTC; cdr3_aa: CASSYRLAGGFYSYEQYF
j_call: TRBJ2-7; clone_size: -; cdr3_length: 14; d_call: TRBD2; v_call: TRBV9; cdr3_nt: TGTGCCAGCAGCGCAGCGGGGCTTGGGCACGAGCAGTACTTC; cdr3_aa: CASSAAGLGHEQYF
j_call: TRBJ1-1; clone_size: -; cdr3_length: 15; d_call: -; v_call: TRBV7-3; cdr3_nt: TGTGCCAGCAGCTTAGCGGGGGGGGACAACACTGAAGCTTTCTTT; cdr3_aa: CASSLAGGDNTEAFF
j_call: TRBJ2-3; clone_size: -; cdr3_length: 16; d_call: TRBD2; v_call: TRBV4-3; cdr3_nt: TGCGCCAGCAGCTCCCGGACTAGATCGTCCACAGATACGCAGTATTTT; cdr3_aa: CASSSRTRSSTDTQYF
j_call: TRBJ1-3; clone_size: -; cdr3_length: 15; d_call: -; v_call: TRBV16; cdr3_nt: TGTGCCAGCAGCCTAAAAGCGTATGGTGGAAACACCATATATTTT; cdr3_aa: CASSLKAYGGNTIYF
j_call: TRBJ2-7; clone_size: -; cdr3_length: 16; d_call: TRBD1; v_call: TRBV28; cdr3_nt: TGTGCCAGCAGTTTCGCGGCGGGGACAGGGACGCCCGAGCAGTACTTC; cdr3_aa: CASSFAAGTGTPEQYF
j_call: TRBJ2-5; clone_size: -; cdr3_length: 15; d_call: -; v_call: TRBV5-4; cdr3_nt: TGTGCCAGCTACCCTTGGGGAGGAATCGGAGAGACCCAGTACTTC; cdr3_aa: CASYPWGGIGETQYF
j_call: TRBJ2-1; clone_size: -; cdr3_length: 13; d_call: TRBD2; v_call: TRBV4-3; cdr3_nt: TGCGCCAGCAGCCGACTAGCAGACAATGAGCAGTTCTTC; cdr3_aa: CASSRLADNEQFF